Listed below are T cell receptor beta chains from one sample, sequenced in a study of shared clonotypes between healthy human individuals. The protocol was immunoSEQ multiplex PCR, while the TCRdb copy is restricted to in-frame clones and leaves out a portion. The table lists hundreds of thousands of clones, around 96% of them singletons, with less than 0.3% in the top ten. Source material: naive CD8+ T cells sorted from blood. These receptors originate from a man aged 25 to 40 in good health. CDR3s include the opening cysteine and the closing phenylalanine or tryptophan. A D gene is named only where the DNA matches it firmly. For some rows the clone size is stated as once, few or many, or as a class when expanded; others skip it.

>TRBV7-9|-|TRBJ1-2|-
CASSLEGYGYTF
TGTGCCAGCAGCTTAGAGGGTTATGGCTACACCTTC
>TRBV28|-|TRBJ1-1|once
CASSVQYSRQQAFF
TGTGCCAGCAGTGTGCAGTATTCTAGACAGCAAGCTTTCTTT
>TRBV7-6|-|TRBJ2-1|once
CASSLLYNEQFF
TGTGCCAGCAGCTTACTTTACAATGAGCAGTTCTTC
>TRBV28|TRBD1|TRBJ2-1|-
CASSSGQALSYNEQFF
TGTGCCAGCAGTTCCGGACAGGCCCTCTCCTACAATGAGCAGTTCTTC
>TRBV10-3|-|TRBJ2-7|-
CAISDPTENYEQYF
TGTGCCATCAGTGACCCGACAGAAAACTACGAGCAGTACTTC
>TRBV6-5|TRBD1|TRBJ2-7|-
CASSYGQGMNEQYF
TGTGCCAGCAGTTATGGACAGGGCATGAACGAGCAGTACTTC
>TRBV6-6|TRBD1|TRBJ1-4|-
CASSETGRANEKLFF
TGTGCCAGCAGCGAGACAGGGCGAGCTAATGAAAAACTGTTTTTT
>TRBV4-1|TRBD2|TRBJ2-3|-
CASSPLAGSTDTQYF
TGCGCCAGCAGCCCCCTAGCGGGATCCACAGATACGCAGTATTTT
>TRBV19|-|TRBJ2-2|-
CASSKDRPSTGELFF
TGTGCCAGTAGTAAAGACAGACCATCCACCGGGGAGCTGTTTTTT
>TRBV21-1|-|TRBJ1-2|-
CASSKGGRGQANYGYTF
TGTGCCAGCAGCAAGGGCGGGAGGGGGCAAGCTAACTATGGCTACACCTTC
>TRBV5-1|-|TRBJ2-7|-
CASTPVGADEQYF
TGCGCCAGCACCCCCGTAGGGGCGGACGAGCAGTACTTC
>TRBV7-2|-|TRBJ1-5|-
CASSPRRHGAALNQPQHF
TGTGCCAGCAGCCCGAGGAGGCACGGAGCCGCCCTTAATCAGCCCCAGCATTTT
>TRBV7-2|-|TRBJ2-2|-
CASRRASGLNTGELFF
TGTGCCAGCAGGCGAGCGTCTGGGCTGAACACCGGGGAGCTGTTTTTT
>TRBV27|-|TRBJ2-1|-
CASSRYNEQFF
TGTGCCAGCAGCAGATACAATGAGCAGTTCTTC
>TRBV21-1|-|TRBJ2-1|-
CASSTTSGRKKSSYNEQFF
TGTGCCAGCAGTACGACTAGCGGGAGAAAGAAGAGCTCCTACAATGAGCAGTTCTTC
>TRBV7-9|TRBD2|TRBJ2-3|-
CASSPTLLAGGADTQYF
TGTGCCAGCAGCCCTACCCTACTAGCGGGAGGGGCAGATACGCAGTATTTT
>TRBV29-1|-|TRBJ2-7|-
CSVVADTSSYEQYF
TGCAGCGTTGTCGCGGACACCAGCTCCTACGAGCAGTACTTC
>TRBV6-5|-|TRBJ1-5|-
CASSLQVGQPQHF
TGTGCCAGCAGCCTACAGGTCGGACAGCCCCAGCATTTT
>TRBV11-2|TRBD2|TRBJ2-7|-
CASNFGAGVEYEQYF
TGTGCCAGCAACTTCGGGGCGGGAGTAGAGTACGAGCAGTACTTC
>TRBV7-3|TRBD2|TRBJ2-2|once
CASSASRTSGNTGELFF
TGTGCCAGCAGCGCTAGTCGGACTAGCGGAAACACCGGGGAGCTGTTTTTT
>TRBV7-8|-|TRBJ2-7|-
CASSPEAFSTYEQYF
TGTGCCAGCAGCCCTGAGGCCTTTAGTACCTACGAGCAGTACTTC
>TRBV5-4|-|TRBJ2-1|-
CASSLGQTAGYEQFF
TGTGCCAGCAGCTTGGGACAGACGGCGGGGTATGAGCAGTTCTTC
>TRBV13|TRBD2|TRBJ2-3|-
CASRPRLAGTDTQYF
TGTGCCAGCAGGCCCAGACTAGCCGGCACAGATACGCAGTATTTT
>TRBV28|TRBD2|TRBJ2-5|-
CASSLPAGAQETQYF
TGTGCCAGCAGTCTCCCAGCGGGAGCACAAGAGACCCAGTACTTC
>TRBV27|TRBD1|TRBJ1-1|-
CASRIRTGNTEAFF
TGTGCCAGCAGGATCCGGACAGGGAACACTGAAGCTTTCTTT
>TRBV28|TRBD2|TRBJ2-1|-
CASSKRTSGREQFF
TGTGCCAGCAGTAAGAGGACTAGCGGGAGGGAGCAGTTCTTC
>TRBV9|-|TRBJ1-4|-
CASSGDRSRDEKLFF
TGTGCCAGCAGCGGAGACAGGTCGAGAGATGAAAAACTGTTTTTT
>TRBV5-5|-|TRBJ2-3|-
CASGFPTDTQYF
TGTGCCAGCGGATTCCCCACAGATACGCAGTATTTT
>TRBV27|-|TRBJ1-1|once
CASRPGLQNTEAFF
TGTGCCAGCCGACCGGGACTCCAGAACACTGAAGCTTTCTTT
>TRBV19|TRBD1|TRBJ1-5|-
CASSTGTGEGPQHF
TGTGCCAGTAGTACCGGGACAGGGGAAGGGCCCCAGCATTTT
>TRBV7-9|TRBD2|TRBJ2-3|few
CASSQLGGELVGDTQYF
TGTGCCAGCAGCCAACTCGGGGGGGAGTTAGTCGGAGATACGCAGTATTTT
>TRBV15|-|TRBJ2-1|-
CATSRVQDNEQFF
TGTGCCACCAGCAGAGTACAGGACAATGAGCAGTTCTTC
>TRBV10-1|-|TRBJ2-5|-
CASNLNREQETQYF
TGCGCCAGCAACCTGAACAGGGAACAAGAGACCCAGTACTTC
>TRBV9|-|TRBJ2-1|once
CAPRGGRSYNEQFF
TGTGCCCCCAGGGGAGGGCGCTCCTACAATGAGCAGTTCTTC
>TRBV19|-|TRBJ2-1|-
CASRSYEASSRGYNEQFF
TGTGCCAGTAGGAGCTATGAGGCTAGCTCAAGGGGATACAATGAGCAGTTCTTC
>TRBV5-6|-|TRBJ2-1|-
CASSSGSSYNEQFF
TGTGCCAGCAGCTCGGGGAGCTCCTACAATGAGCAGTTCTTC
>TRBV19|-|TRBJ2-7|-
CASSGGDYEQYF
TGTGCCAGTAGCGGCGGGGACTACGAGCAGTACTTC
>TRBV21-1|-|TRBJ1-6|-
CASSLVLHIHHNSPLHF
TGTGCCAGCAGTCTTGTGCTACACATACATCATAATTCACCCCTCCACTTT
>TRBV19|-|TRBJ1-2|-
CASSIGQGNGYTF
TGTGCCAGTAGTATCGGGCAGGGTAACGGCTACACCTTC
>TRBV28|-|TRBJ2-1|-
CASSLASSYNEQFF
TGTGCCAGCAGTTTGGCCAGCTCCTACAATGAGCAGTTCTTC
>TRBV19|-|TRBJ1-1|once
CASSPQGWLAEAFF
TGTGCCAGTAGTCCGCAGGGGTGGTTAGCTGAAGCTTTCTTT
>TRBV2|-|TRBJ2-7|-
CASTGGSYEQYF
TGTGCCAGCACCGGGGGCTCCTACGAGCAGTACTTC
>TRBV19|-|TRBJ1-1|-
CASSIMRNTEAFF
TGTGCCAGTAGTATTATGAGAAACACTGAAGCTTTCTTT
>TRBV21-1|-|TRBJ2-3|-
CASSKKWWATDTQYF
TGTGCCAGCAGCAAAAAGTGGTGGGCCACAGATACGCAGTATTTT
>TRBV30|TRBD2|TRBJ2-3|-
CAWRCWASGSTDTQYF
TGTGCCTGGAGGTGTTGGGCTAGCGGTAGCACAGATACGCAGTATTTT
>TRBV2|TRBD2|TRBJ2-1|-
CASSTTSGSYNEQFF
TGTGCCAGCAGTACGACTAGCGGGAGCTACAATGAGCAGTTCTTC
>TRBV2|TRBD2|TRBJ2-1|-
CASSDRLAGVSYNEQFF
TGTGCCAGCAGTGACCGGCTAGCGGGAGTCTCCTACAATGAGCAGTTCTTC
>TRBV2|-|TRBJ1-2|-
CASSLTQLTNYGYTF
TGTGCCAGCAGTCTCACTCAGCTTACTAACTATGGCTACACCTTC
>TRBV5-4|TRBD1|TRBJ1-2|-
CAIWGDSDRVNDGYTF
TGTGCCATTTGGGGGGACTCGGACAGGGTGAACGATGGCTACACCTTC
>TRBV29-1|TRBD2|TRBJ2-1|-
CSVEQREGLNEQFF
TGCAGCGTTGAGCAGCGGGAGGGCCTCAATGAGCAGTTCTTC
>TRBV5-1|TRBD2|TRBJ2-7|-
CASSFSGSFNEQYF
TGCGCCAGCAGCTTTAGCGGGAGTTTCAACGAGCAGTACTTC
>TRBV10-3|TRBD1|TRBJ2-2|-
CAIWTGDIGELFF
TGTGCCATCTGGACAGGGGACATCGGGGAGCTGTTTTTT
>TRBV29-1|TRBD2|TRBJ2-7|-
CSVDTSGRHEQYF
TGCAGCGTCGACACTAGCGGGAGACACGAGCAGTACTTC
>TRBV2|TRBD1|TRBJ2-7|-
CASTGGVEQYF
TGTGCCAGCACAGGGGGCGTCGAGCAGTACTTC
>TRBV14|-|TRBJ2-7|-
CASSPFSGAYEQYF
TGTGCCAGCAGCCCATTTTCGGGGGCTTACGAGCAGTACTTC
>TRBV11-2|-|TRBJ1-1|-
CASSPRGGVVTEAFF
TGTGCCAGCAGCCCGCGCGGGGGGGTTGTCACTGAAGCTTTCTTT
>TRBV2|TRBD1|TRBJ1-1|once
CASTFVGQGTAFF
TGTGCCAGCACATTCGTGGGACAGGGGACAGCTTTCTTT
>TRBV7-3|-|TRBJ2-1|-
CASRTQAGEQFF
TGTGCCTCCCGGACCCAGGCGGGAGAGCAGTTCTTC